The 27 T cell receptor beta chains reported below all come from one sample, sequenced in a study of T cells in Graves' hyperthyroidism and ophthalmopathy (dated by TCRdb to the late 2010s). To prepare the library, multiplex PCR was applied. The instrument was an Illumina HiSeq 2000. The TCR beta CDR3 regions were amplified from RNA transcripts. A first-round RT-PCR of the TCR CDR3 used the HTBI primer set with the Qiagen OneStep RT-PCR kit. TCRdb redid the processing of the public reads, applying fastp at Q25 and MiXCR, and retained in-frame beta chains. One record per CDR3 amino acid sequence lists the most common genes and DNA. The sample table lists approximately 600,000 distinct CDR3 sequences, roughly 17% of them with a count of one. The ten most abundant clones make up 3% to 4% of the sample. The source material was blood. The receptor set was obtained from a woman between 25 and 40 years old with Graves' hyperthyroidism.

This clonotype appeared many times. The V gene is TRBV6-2 or TRBV6-3, the J gene TRBJ2-1; 7 bases align to TRBD2. The trim removed 6 bases at V and 6 bases at J, leaving 8 bases unmatched. This CDR3 is built from 14 residues. Looked up from germline, CDR1 is MNHEY and CDR2 is SVGEGT. The CDR3 sequence is CASSPGLDPNEQFF. CDR3 bases: TGTGCCAGCAGCCCCGGACTAGACCCCAATGAGCAGTTCTTC.

This chain uses TRBV6-5 with TRBJ2-6, with 7 positions matching TRBD1. CDR1 MNHEY and CDR2 SVGAGI come from the germline V gene. V trimming: 0 bases; J trimming: 0 bases; junction bases outside the gene matches: 5. The CDR3 spans 18 residues. DNA of the CDR3: TGTGCCAGCAGTTACTCGACAGGGATTCGCTCTGGGGCCAACGTCCTGACTTTC. This encodes CASSYSTGIRSGANVLTF.

This clonotype was counted many times. The chain carries TRBV2 and TRBJ2-1; tentative D call: TRBD1 (5 bases). V was shortened by 5 bases and J by 6 bases, with 11 bases between the two germline ends. The CDR3 length is 13 residues. Per the germline V gene, CDR1 is SNHLY and CDR2 is FYNNEI. In DNA, the CDR3 is TGTGCCAGCAGTATAGGACAATCCAATGAGCAGTTCTTC. Encoded protein: CASSIGQSNEQFF.

This clonotype has ten or more counts. This chain joins TRBV7-3 and TRBJ2-1, with TRBD2 as a possible D gene (6 bases). Germline CDR1 and CDR2: SGHTA and FQGTGA. The CDR3 spans 14 residues. Trimming removed 6 bases at V and 6 bases at J, with 15 bases between. CDR3 sequence: CASRRDLWSNEQFF. The CDR3 coding sequence is TGTGCCAGCAGACGGGACTTGTGGAGCAATGAGCAGTTCTTC.

This clonotype was detected ten times or more. The chain joins TRBV6-5 to TRBJ2-7; D is uncertain. With 2 bases removed from V and 1 base from J, the gap between germline ends came to 12 bases. The CDR3 extends over 15 amino acids. Germline V gene data show CDR1 as MNHEY and CDR2 as SVGAGI. This chain's CDR3 is CASSYEAGTSYEQYF. In DNA form, the CDR3 reads TGTGCCAGCAGTTACGAAGCAGGAACATCCTACGAGCAGTACTTC.

V and J are TRBV29-1 and TRBJ1-1; 8 bases fit TRBD1. CDR3 size: 10 residues. Trimming at V came to 4 bases and at J to 12 bases, leaving 4 bases not matched to a gene. Germline CDR1 reads SQVTM; CDR2 reads ANQGSEA. CDR3 bases: TGCAGCGTTGGGACAGGGCAATCTTTCTTT. It translates to CSVGTGQSFF.

This clonotype was observed many times. This chain uses TRBV7-9 with TRBJ2-7, with D possibly matching TRBD1 (7 bases). From germline, CDR1 is SEHNR and CDR2 FQNEAQ (reference sequence). The CDR3 runs 15 residues. The V and J ends lost 1 base and 1 base respectively, with 11 bases between them. The CDR3 nucleotides are TGTGCCAGCAGCTTAGGACAGGGAGGTTCCTACGAGCAGTACTTC. It translates to CASSLGQGGSYEQYF.

This clonotype showed up many times. The chain recombines TRBV6-1 with TRBJ1-5; TRBD1 is a possible D gene (5 bases). Trimming cost V 3 bases and J 5 bases, with 14 bases left between them. Germline loops: CDR1 MNHNS, CDR2 SASEGT. This CDR3 is built from 15 residues. The CDR3 reads CASSDQGRLYQPQHF. CDR3 nucleotide sequence: TGTGCCAGCAGTGACCAGGGTAGATTATATCAGCCCCAGCATTTT.

In this sample, this clonotype turned up many times. This CDR3 is CSARDGTGHFTEAFF. The CDR3 nucleotides read TGCAGTGCTAGAGATGGGACAGGGCATTTCACTGAAGCTTTCTTT. The genes are TRBV20-1 and TRBJ1-1; TRBD1 agrees at 9 bases. The CDR3 covers 15 residues. V shed 0 bases, J shed 4 bases, and the junction held 6 bases outside the gene matches. CDR1 and CDR2 (germline): DFQATT, SNEGSKA (reference sequence).

This clonotype came up a few times. The rearrangement links TRBV5-1 to TRBJ1-1; 8 bases align to TRBD1. J gave up 5 bases and V 4 bases, and 7 bases lay outside the gene matches. CDR1 and CDR2 (germline): SGHRS, YFSETQ. The CDR3 has 14 amino acids. CDR3 in DNA: TGCGCCAGCAGCCCCCGGACAGGGTGGACTGAAGCTTTCTTT. Protein product: CASSPRTGWTEAFF.

Comment on this clonotype: This may be a read error, as it is one base from a much larger clone. The chain uses TRBV30 and TRBJ2-7; tentative D call: TRBD2 (5 bases). This CDR3 comprises 13 residues. From germline, CDR1 is GTSNPN and CDR2 SVGIG (reference sequence). This chain's CDR3 is CAGSVDRSYEQYF. The CDR3 DNA reads as TGTGCCGGGAGTGTAGATCGATCCTACGAGCAGTACTTC. The whole variable domain, remainder taken from reference TRBV30 and TRBJ2-7, is SQTIHQWPATLVQPVGSPLSLECTVEGTSNPNLYWYRQAAGRGLQLLFYSVGIGQISSEVPQNLSASRPQDRQFILSSKKLLLSDSGFYLCAGSVDRSYEQYFGPGTRLTVT.

Worth noting for this clonotype: A much more abundant neighbour one base away suggests this may be a read error. The gene calls are TRBV6-9 and TRBJ2-5, with unresolved D. This CDR3 is 14 amino acids long. The germline CDR1 and CDR2 sequences are MNHGY and SVAAGI. This CDR3 reads CASSLEMRQEAQYF. CDR3 nucleotide sequence: TGTGCCAGCAGTTTGGAAATGCGACAAGAGGCCCAGTACTTC.

This chain uses TRBV5-4 with TRBJ2-2, with TRBD1 identical over 9 bases. J lost 1 base, V lost 0 bases, and 4 bases had no gene match. CDR1 SGHNT and CDR2 YYREEE come from the germline V gene (reference sequence). This CDR3 is 17 amino acids long. This CDR3 is CASSLELGQGNTGELFF. CDR3 DNA: TGTGCCAGCAGCTTGGAACTGGGACAGGGGAACACCGGGGAGCTGTTTTTT.

There are many counts of this clonotype. This chain uses TRBV27 with TRBJ1-1, with 10 bases aligning to TRBD1. CDR3 length equals 15 residues. J lost 5 bases, V lost 6 bases, and 9 bases had no gene match. Per the germline V gene, CDR1 is MNHEY and CDR2 is SMNVEV (reference sequence). CDR3 sequence (DNA): TGTGCCAGCAGAAGCCCGACAGGGGGCTGGACTGAAGCTTTCTTT. Translated, it gives CASRSPTGGWTEAFF.

CDR3: CAWRVDTQYF. The CDR3 DNA follows: TGTGCCTGGAGGGTAGATACGCAGTATTTT. The V call is TRBV30, the J call TRBJ2-3, with D uncertain. The V end lost 3 bases, the J end lost 5 bases, and 3 bases lay between the germline ends. Germline loops: CDR1 GTSNPN, CDR2 SVGIG (reference sequence). This CDR3 contains 10 residues.

The J gene is TRBJ2-3, the V gene TRBV5-1; 8 bases fit TRBD1. Unmatched junction bases numbered 10, after V lost 2 bases and J lost 5 bases. Germline V lookup: CDR1 SGHRS, CDR2 YFSETQ. The CDR3 extends over 16 amino acids. The CDR3 spells CASSFGQGAPGDTQYF. The CDR3 bases are TGCGCCAGCAGCTTCGGTCAGGGGGCGCCCGGAGATACGCAGTATTTT.

This clonotype was observed at least ten times. V is TRBV2 and J is TRBJ2-5; 7 positions match TRBD1. J lost 1 base, V lost 4 bases, and 0 bases had no gene match. The germline V gene encodes CDR1 SNHLY and CDR2 FYNNEI. CDR3 size: 13 residues. CDR3 coding DNA: TGTGCCAGCAGTGGGACAGGCCAAGAGACCCAGTACTTC. Protein sequence: CASSGTGQETQYF.

Points on this clonotype: One junction end does not reproduce the germline sequence, and a read error may be involved. This sequence joins TRBV11-1 and TRBJ2-7; a weak D match, TRBD2 (5 bases). This CDR3 has 13 amino acids. Germline lookup yields CDR1 SGHAT and CDR2 FQDESV (reference sequence). This CDR3 is CASSLGRDYVQYF. The CDR3 DNA reads TGTGCCAGCAGCTTAGGGAGAGACTACGTGCAGTACTTC. The whole variable domain, filled in from reference TRBV11-1 and TRBJ2-7, reads EAEVAQSPRYKITEKSQAVAFWCDPISGHATLYWYRQILGQGPELLVQFQDESVVDDSQLPKDRFSAERLKGVDSTLKIQPAELGDSAMYLCASSLGRDYVQYFGPGTRLTVT.

This clonotype showed up many times. This chain uses TRBV6-2 or TRBV6-3 with TRBJ1-2, with D unclear. V lost 2 bases and J lost 7, with 11 bases in between. Germline CDR1 is MNHEY and CDR2 is SVGEGT. The CDR3 extends over 13 amino acids. The CDR3 sequence is CASSYGQLGGYTF. For the CDR3, the DNA is TGTGCCAGCAGTTACGGCCAGCTGGGTGGCTACACCTTC.

The rearrangement joins TRBV5-1 to TRBJ2-5, with 7 positions matching TRBD1. Unmatched junction bases numbered 4, after V lost 6 bases and J lost 2 bases. CDR3 length equals 13 residues. Germline loops: CDR1 SGHRS, CDR2 YFSETQ. CDR3 residues: CASTGTDQETQYF. In DNA, the CDR3 is TGCGCCAGCACGGGGACAGATCAAGAGACCCAGTACTTC.

The V gene is TRBV12-3 or TRBV12-4, the J gene TRBJ1-5; 10 bases fit TRBD1. This CDR3 is built from 17 residues. J lost 0 bases, V lost 5 bases, and 7 bases had no gene match. This CDR3 is CASSLRTGGYSNQPQHF. The CDR3 nucleotides read TGTGCCAGCAGTCTGAGGACAGGGGGATATAGCAATCAGCCCCAGCATTTT.

V is TRBV6-1 and J is TRBJ2-1, with a possible D match to TRBD2 (6 bases). Trimming took 1 base from V and 9 from J, leaving 7 bases between them. Germline assignment: CDR1 MNHNS and CDR2 SASEGT. The CDR3 has 12 amino acids. CDR3 residues: CASSEVGGEQFF. The CDR3 DNA reads TGTGCCAGCAGTGAAGTGGGAGGTGAGCAGTTCTTC.

This clonotype was counted ten times or more. The V and J genes are TRBV6-2 or TRBV6-3 and TRBJ1-1; D gene uncertain. V was shortened by 7 bases and J by 3 bases, with 15 bases between the two germline ends. Germline CDR1 and CDR2: MNHEY and SVGEGT. The CDR3 loop spans 14 amino acids. The CDR3 is CASTMGGEYTEAFF. CDR3 nucleotides: TGTGCCAGCACCATGGGAGGAGAATACACTGAAGCTTTCTTT.

Of note for this clonotype: This may arise from a read error, as a much more abundant clone is one base away. The chain is built from TRBV11-3 and TRBJ2-7, with 7 bases lining up with TRBD1. The assigned J gene may be wrong: the sequence end matches TRBJ2-1 better. CDR1 is SGHNT, CDR2 YENEEA, per germline. This CDR3 is 15 amino acids long. The CDR3 nucleotides are TGTGCCAGCAGCTTAGGGGACAGTCCTCTCTACGAGCAGTTCTTC. Protein: CASSLGDSPLYEQFF.

This clonotype is a singleton in its sample. The chain links TRBV20-1 to TRBJ2-2; D is undetermined. Trimming pared 0 bases from V and 3 bases from J, leaving 8 bases between. In germline, CDR1 is DFQATT, CDR2 SNEGSKA (reference sequence). This CDR3 has 14 amino acids. Here the CDR3 DNA reads TGCAGTGCTAGAGATGGAGCTTACACCGGGGAGCTGTTTTTT. Its translation is CSARDGAYTGELFF.

Concerning this clonotype: The junction shows a germline mismatch at one end, possibly a read error. V gene TRBV6-2 or TRBV6-3 combines with J gene TRBJ2-1; 7 bases fit TRBD2. CDR1 is MNHEY, CDR2 SVGEGT, per germline. This CDR3 comprises 18 residues. The CDR3 bases are TGTGCCAGCAGCCAGAGACGTATGGGCGGGAGTCTCTCCAATAAGCAGTTCTTC. Translation: CASSQRRMGGSLSNKQFF.

In the case of this clonotype: In this CDR3 the conserved last residue, phenylalanine or tryptophan, is missing, so a read error is likely. The chain carries TRBV27 and TRBJ1-1; D remains ambiguous. V shed 5 bases and J shed 1 base, with 14 bases lying between them. The CDR3 has 15 amino acids. Germline values: CDR1 MNHEY, CDR2 SMNVEV (reference sequence). The CDR3 DNA follows: TGTGCCAGCAGTCCACAAGGGCCGCGGAACACTGAAGCTTTCTTG. It codes for CASSPQGPRNTEAFL.